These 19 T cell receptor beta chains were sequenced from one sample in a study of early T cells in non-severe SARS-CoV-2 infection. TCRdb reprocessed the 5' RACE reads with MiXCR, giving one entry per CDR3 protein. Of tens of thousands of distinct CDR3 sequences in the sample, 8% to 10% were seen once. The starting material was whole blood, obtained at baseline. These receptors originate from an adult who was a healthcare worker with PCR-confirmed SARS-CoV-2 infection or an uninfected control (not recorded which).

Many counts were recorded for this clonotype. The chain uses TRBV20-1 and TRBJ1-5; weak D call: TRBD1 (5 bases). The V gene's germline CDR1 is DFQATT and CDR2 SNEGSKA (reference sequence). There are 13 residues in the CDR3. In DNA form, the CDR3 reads TGCAGCGGCGGGACCCATCCTAATCAGCCCCAGCATTTT. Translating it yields CSGGTHPNQPQHF.

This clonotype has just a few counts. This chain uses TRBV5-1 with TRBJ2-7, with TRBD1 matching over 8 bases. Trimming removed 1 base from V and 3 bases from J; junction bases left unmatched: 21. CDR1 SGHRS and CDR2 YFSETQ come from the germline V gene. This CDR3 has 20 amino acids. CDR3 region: CASSLPPPDRVKGSYYEQYF. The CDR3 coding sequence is TGCGCCAGCAGCTTGCCCCCTCCGGACAGGGTTAAGGGGTCGTACTACGAGCAGTACTTC.

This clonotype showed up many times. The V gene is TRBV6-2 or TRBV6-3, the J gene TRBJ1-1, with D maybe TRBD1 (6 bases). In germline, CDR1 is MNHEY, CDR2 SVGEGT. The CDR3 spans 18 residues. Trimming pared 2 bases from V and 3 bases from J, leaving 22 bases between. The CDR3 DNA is TGTGCCAGCAGTTACCCCGCTGCGGGACTCAGGGGTGACACTGAAGCTTTCTTT. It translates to CASSYPAAGLRGDTEAFF.

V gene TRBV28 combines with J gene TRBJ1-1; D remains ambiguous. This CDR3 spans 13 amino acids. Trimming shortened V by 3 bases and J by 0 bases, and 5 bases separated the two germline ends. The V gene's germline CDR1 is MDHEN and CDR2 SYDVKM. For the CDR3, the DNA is TGTGCCAGCAGTTTTCTCCTGAACACTGAAGCTTTCTTT. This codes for CASSFLLNTEAFF.

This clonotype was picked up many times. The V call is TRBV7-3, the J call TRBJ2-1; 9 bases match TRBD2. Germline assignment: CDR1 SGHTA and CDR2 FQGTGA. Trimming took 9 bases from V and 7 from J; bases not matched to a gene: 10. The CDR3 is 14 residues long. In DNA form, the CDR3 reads TGTGCCAGTAGCGGGGGCGCAGGGTTTAATGAGCAGTTCTTC. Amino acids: CASSGGAGFNEQFF.

The DNA for the CDR3 is TGTGCCACCTTAACCGGGACAGGGTACTATGGCTACACCTTC. Translating it yields CATLTGTGYYGYTF. This chain uses TRBV28 with TRBJ1-2, with 9 bases that match TRBD1. Germline values: CDR1 MDHEN, CDR2 SYDVKM. V lost 10 bases to trimming and J lost 3 bases; unmatched junction nucleotides: 9. The CDR3 loop spans 14 amino acids.

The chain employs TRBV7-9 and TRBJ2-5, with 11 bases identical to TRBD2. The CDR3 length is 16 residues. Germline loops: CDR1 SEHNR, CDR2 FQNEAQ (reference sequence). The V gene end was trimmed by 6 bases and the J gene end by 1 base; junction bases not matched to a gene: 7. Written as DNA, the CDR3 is TGTGCCAGCAGACCCCGACTAGCGGGGACCCAAGAGACCCAGTACTTC. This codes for CASRPRLAGTQETQYF. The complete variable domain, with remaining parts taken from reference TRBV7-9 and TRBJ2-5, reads DTGVSQNPRHKITKRGQNVTFRCDPISEHNRLYWYRQTLGQGPEFLTYFQNEAQLEKSRLLSDRFSAERPKGSFSTLEIQRTEQGDSAMYLCASRPRLAGTQETQYFGPGTRLLVL.

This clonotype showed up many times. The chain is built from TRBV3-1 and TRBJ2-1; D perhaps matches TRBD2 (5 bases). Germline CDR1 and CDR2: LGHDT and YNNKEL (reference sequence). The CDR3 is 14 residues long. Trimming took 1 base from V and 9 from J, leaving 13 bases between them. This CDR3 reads CASSQVASRSEQFF. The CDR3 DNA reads TGTGCCAGCAGCCAAGTGGCTAGCCGCAGTGAGCAGTTCTTC.

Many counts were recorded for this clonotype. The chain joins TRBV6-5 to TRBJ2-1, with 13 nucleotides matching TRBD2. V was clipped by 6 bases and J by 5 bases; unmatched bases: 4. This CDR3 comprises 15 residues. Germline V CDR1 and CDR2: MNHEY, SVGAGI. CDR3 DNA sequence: TGTGCCAGCAGGCAGACTAGCGGGAGGCACAATGAGCAGTTCTTC. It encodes CASRQTSGRHNEQFF.

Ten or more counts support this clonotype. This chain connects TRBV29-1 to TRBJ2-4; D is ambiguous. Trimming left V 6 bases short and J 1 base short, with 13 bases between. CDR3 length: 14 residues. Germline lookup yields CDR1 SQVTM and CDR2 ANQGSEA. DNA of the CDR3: TGCAGCGTCCCCTGGCAGGAGGCCAAAAACATTCAGTACTTC. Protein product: CSVPWQEAKNIQYF.

CDR3 DNA sequence: TGTGCCAGTAGTACCCGGGGTAGCGGCGGTTCCTACGAGCAGTACTTC. This codes for CASSTRGSGGSYEQYF. The chain uses TRBV19 and TRBJ2-7; possible D gene TRBD2, 6 bases. The CDR3 loop spans 16 amino acids. V was shortened by 4 bases and J by 1 base, with 17 bases between the two germline ends. The germline CDR1 and CDR2 sequences are LNHDA and SQIVND (reference sequence).

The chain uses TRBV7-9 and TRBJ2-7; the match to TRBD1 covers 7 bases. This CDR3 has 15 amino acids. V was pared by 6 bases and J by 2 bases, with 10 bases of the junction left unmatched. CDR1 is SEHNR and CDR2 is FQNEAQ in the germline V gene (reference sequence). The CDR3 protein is CASSPDRAAPYEQYF. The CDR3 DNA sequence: TGTGCCAGCAGTCCTGACAGGGCCGCCCCCTACGAGCAGTACTTC.

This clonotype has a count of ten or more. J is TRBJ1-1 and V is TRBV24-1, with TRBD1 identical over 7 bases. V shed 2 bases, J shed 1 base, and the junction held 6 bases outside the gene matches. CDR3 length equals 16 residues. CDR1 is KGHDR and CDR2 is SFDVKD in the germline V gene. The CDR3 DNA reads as TGTGCCACCAGTGATTCGACAGGGCATCCGAACACTGAAGCTTTCTTT. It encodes CATSDSTGHPNTEAFF.

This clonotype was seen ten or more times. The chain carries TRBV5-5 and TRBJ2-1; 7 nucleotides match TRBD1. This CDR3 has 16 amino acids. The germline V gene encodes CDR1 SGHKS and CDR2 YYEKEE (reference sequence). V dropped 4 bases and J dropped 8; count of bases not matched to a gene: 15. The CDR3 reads CASSPMTGTSHDEQFF. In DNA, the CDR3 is TGTGCCAGCAGCCCAATGACAGGGACCTCACACGATGAGCAGTTCTTC.

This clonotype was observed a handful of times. The CDR3 DNA is TGTGCCAGGGAAGAGCGGATTCACTACAATGAGCAGTTCTTC. Translated, it gives CAREERIHYNEQFF. The V call is TRBV28, the J call TRBJ2-1; D may be TRBD2 (5 bases). Trimming removed 9 bases from V and 3 bases from J, with 15 bases in between. Germline loops: CDR1 MDHEN, CDR2 SYDVKM. CDR3 length: 14 residues.

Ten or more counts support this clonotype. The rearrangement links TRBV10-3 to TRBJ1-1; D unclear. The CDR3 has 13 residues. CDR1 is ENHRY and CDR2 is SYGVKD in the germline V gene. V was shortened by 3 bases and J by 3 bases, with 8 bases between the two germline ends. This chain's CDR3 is CAISDEVDTEAFF. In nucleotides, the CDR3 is TGTGCCATCAGTGACGAGGTGGACACTGAAGCTTTCTTT.

The CDR3 loop is CASSSGGYNSPLHF. The CDR3 nucleotides read TGTGCCAGCAGTAGTGGGGGATATAATTCACCCCTCCACTTT. The chain carries TRBV27 and TRBJ1-6; possibly TRBD1 for D (5 bases). The CDR3 loop spans 14 amino acids. Trimming left V 5 bases short and J 4 bases short, with 9 bases between. From germline, CDR1 is MNHEY and CDR2 SMNVEV (reference sequence).

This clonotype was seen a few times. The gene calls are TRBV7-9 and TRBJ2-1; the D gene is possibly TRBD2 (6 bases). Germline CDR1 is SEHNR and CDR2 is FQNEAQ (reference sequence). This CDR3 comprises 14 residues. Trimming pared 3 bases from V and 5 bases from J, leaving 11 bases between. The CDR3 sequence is CASSLFAGNNEQFF. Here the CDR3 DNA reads TGTGCCAGCAGCTTGTTTGCGGGGAACAATGAGCAGTTCTTC.

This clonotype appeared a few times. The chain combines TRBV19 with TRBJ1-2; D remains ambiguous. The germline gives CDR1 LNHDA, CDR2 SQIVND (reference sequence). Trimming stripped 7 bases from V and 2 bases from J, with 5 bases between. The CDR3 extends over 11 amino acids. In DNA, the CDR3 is TGTGCCAGTACATCGAACTATGGCTACACCTTC. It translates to CASTSNYGYTF.